The text below deals with one T cell receptor beta chain. Antigen: not known. This sample is drawn from a study of OX40 agonist ivuxolimab in advanced cancers. Overall study context: Every 2 weeks, patients received ivuxolimab intravenously, dosed at 0.01 to 10 mg/kg. Overall study findings and caveats: Among T cells, CD8+ cells averaged more expanded clones than CD4+ cells.

Using immunoSEQ multiplex PCR, the repertoire was profiled, and TCRdb retains in-frame clones only, with some absent. The sample lists some 95,000 clones; approximately 90% were seen once. Between the trimmed V and J ends, which lost 4 bases and 5 bases, there was a span of 9 bases. The CDR3 sequence is 12 residues long. CDR1 and CDR2 (germline): SGHKS, YYEKEE (reference sequence). This material consisted of CD4+ or CD8+ T cells sorted from blood, taken in a trial of the OX40 agonist ivuxolimab. The origin of this receptor is an adult with an advanced solid tumor such as melanoma, head and neck, liver or kidney cancer. The chain combines TRBV5-5 with TRBJ1-1; D uncertain. CDR3: CASSLGLTEAFF. CDR3 nucleotide sequence: TGTGCCAGCAGCCTCGGTCTAACTGAAGCTTTCTTT.